The source of this TCR beta chain is a study of blood T cell repertoires in COVID-19. This CDR3 is 17 amino acids long. Here immunoSEQ multiplex PCR was the method, and the copy in TCRdb shows in-frame clones only, minus some. The data show some 250,000 clones, more than 65% seen once. The source of this sequence is an elderly woman with acute or convalescent COVID-19. The chain links TRBV12-2 to TRBJ1-1; the listed D gene, TRBD1, was not tested against the DNA. TRBV12-2 is termed a pseudogene. Sequenced input: peripheral blood. The CDR3 DNA follows: TGTGCAAGTCGCCTAGGGACAGGGGGCGCTGGGAACACTGAAGCTTTCTTT. It codes for CASRLGTGGAGNTEAFF.